Listed below are T cell receptor beta chains from one sample, sequenced in a study of beta chain features in type 1 diabetes. The method was immunoSEQ multiplex PCR; TCRdb's version includes in-frame clones alone and lacks a portion of them. Of some 900,000 clones in the sample, under 20% were seen once. Material for sequencing was naive CD4+ T cells from blood. The receptors were sampled from a woman aged 18 to 35 in good health. The CDR3 runs from the conserved cysteine through the conserved F or W. Fields, in order: J gene, V gene, clone size, D gene, CDR3 DNA, CDR3 protein. A D gene is named only where the DNA matches it firmly. Size values are once, few and many counts, or a class for expanded clones, and some rows have none.

J gene: TRBJ1-2; V gene: TRBV7-9; clone size: NA; D gene: NA; CDR3 DNA: TGTGCCAGCAGCTTGGTACAGTCTCCCTATGGCTACACCTTC; CDR3 protein: CASSLVQSPYGYTF
J gene: TRBJ2-3; V gene: TRBV6-1; clone size: few; D gene: NA; CDR3 DNA: TGTGCCAGCAGTGAAGCTCTAGTCGATTACACAGATACGCAGTATTTT; CDR3 protein: CASSEALVDYTDTQYF
J gene: TRBJ2-5; V gene: TRBV7-2; clone size: NA; D gene: TRBD2; CDR3 DNA: TGTGCCAGCAGCTCTCCGACTAGCGGCCAAGAGACCCAGTACTTC; CDR3 protein: CASSSPTSGQETQYF
J gene: TRBJ2-3; V gene: TRBV11-2; clone size: few; D gene: TRBD2; CDR3 DNA: TGTGCCAGCAGCTTCGCTTGGGGACTAATGAGCACAGATACGCAGTATTTT; CDR3 protein: CASSFAWGLMSTDTQYF
J gene: TRBJ2-2; V gene: TRBV19; clone size: few; D gene: NA; CDR3 DNA: TGTGCCAGTAGTATGTACAGCAACACCGGGGAGCTGTTTTTT; CDR3 protein: CASSMYSNTGELFF
J gene: TRBJ2-7; V gene: TRBV4-3; clone size: NA; D gene: TRBD1; CDR3 DNA: TGCGCCAGCAGCCAAGAGGACAGGACATCCTACGAGCAGTACTTC; CDR3 protein: CASSQEDRTSYEQYF
J gene: TRBJ2-3; V gene: TRBV5-6; clone size: few; D gene: NA; CDR3 DNA: TGTGCCAGCAGCTTGAATGGCGATACGCAGTATTTT; CDR3 protein: CASSLNGDTQYF
J gene: TRBJ2-5; V gene: TRBV29-1; clone size: NA; D gene: NA; CDR3 DNA: TGCAGCGTAATTACTGTAGAGACCCAGTACTTC; CDR3 protein: CSVITVETQYF
J gene: TRBJ2-6; V gene: TRBV7-2; clone size: few; D gene: NA; CDR3 DNA: TGTGCCAGCAGCTTAGCGCTGTGGGTCTCTGGGGCCAACGTCCTGACTTTC; CDR3 protein: CASSLALWVSGANVLTF
J gene: TRBJ2-7; V gene: TRBV6-5; clone size: NA; D gene: TRBD2; CDR3 DNA: TGTGCCAGCAAGATCTTAGCGGGAGGCTACGAGCAGTACTTC; CDR3 protein: CASKILAGGYEQYF
J gene: TRBJ2-3; V gene: TRBV4-3; clone size: few; D gene: NA; CDR3 DNA: TGCGCCAGCAGCTTGCCGTCGACAGATACGCAGTATTTT; CDR3 protein: CASSLPSTDTQYF
J gene: TRBJ1-4; V gene: TRBV10-3; clone size: few; D gene: TRBD1; CDR3 DNA: TGTGCCATCAGCAGGGACAGGAATAATGAAAAACTGTTTTTT; CDR3 protein: CAISRDRNNEKLFF
J gene: TRBJ1-5; V gene: TRBV28; clone size: NA; D gene: TRBD1; CDR3 DNA: TGTGCCAGCAGTCCTAGGACAGGCGGGGGCAATCAGCCCCAGCATTTT; CDR3 protein: CASSPRTGGGNQPQHF
J gene: TRBJ1-2; V gene: TRBV28; clone size: NA; D gene: NA; CDR3 DNA: TGTGCCAGCAGTTTGTTCAGCTTGAACTATGGCTACACCTTC; CDR3 protein: CASSLFSLNYGYTF
J gene: TRBJ1-1; V gene: TRBV29-1; clone size: NA; D gene: NA; CDR3 DNA: TGCAGCGTTGATAAAAGGGGTAGTGAGGCTTTCTTT; CDR3 protein: CSVDKRGSEAFF
J gene: TRBJ2-1; V gene: TRBV4-2; clone size: few; D gene: TRBD2; CDR3 DNA: TGTGCCAGCAGCCAAGATCTGATCCGTACCCCGGGGGGATACAATGAGCAGTTCTTC; CDR3 protein: CASSQDLIRTPGGYNEQFF
J gene: TRBJ2-2; V gene: TRBV7-6; clone size: few; D gene: NA; CDR3 DNA: TGTGCCAGCAGCAACATACCTACGAACACCGGGGAGCTGTTTTTT; CDR3 protein: CASSNIPTNTGELFF
J gene: TRBJ2-2; V gene: TRBV7-3; clone size: NA; D gene: NA; CDR3 DNA: TGTGCCAGCAGCTTACATTCACTTACTAATCCCGGGGAGCTGTTTTTT; CDR3 protein: CASSLHSLTNPGELFF
J gene: TRBJ2-1; V gene: TRBV4-3; clone size: few; D gene: NA; CDR3 DNA: TGCGCCAGCAGCTCAGGGACCACCTCCAATGAGCAGTTCTTC; CDR3 protein: CASSSGTTSNEQFF
J gene: TRBJ2-5; V gene: TRBV15; clone size: few; D gene: NA; CDR3 DNA: TGTGCCACCAGCAGAGTGGGGCAGACCCAGTACTTC; CDR3 protein: CATSRVGQTQYF
J gene: TRBJ2-5; V gene: TRBV6-4; clone size: few; D gene: NA; CDR3 DNA: TGTGCCAGCAGTGATGTTTGGAAAGAGACCCAGTACTTC; CDR3 protein: CASSDVWKETQYF
J gene: TRBJ1-5; V gene: TRBV7-8; clone size: NA; D gene: TRBD1; CDR3 DNA: TGTGCCAGCAGCCAGAACAGGGGGCAGCAGCCCCAGCATTTT; CDR3 protein: CASSQNRGQQPQHF
J gene: TRBJ2-1; V gene: TRBV9; clone size: NA; D gene: TRBD2; CDR3 DNA: TGTGCCAGCAGCATCCACCACGGGACTAGCGGGAACAATGAGCAGTTCTTC; CDR3 protein: CASSIHHGTSGNNEQFF
J gene: TRBJ2-7; V gene: TRBV5-5; clone size: few; D gene: TRBD1; CDR3 DNA: TGTGCCAGCAGCTCACGGACAGGGGAGCAGTACTTC; CDR3 protein: CASSSRTGEQYF
J gene: TRBJ2-1; V gene: TRBV5-6; clone size: few; D gene: NA; CDR3 DNA: TGTGCCAGCAGCTTGACCTACCCCTACAATGAGCAGTTCTTC; CDR3 protein: CASSLTYPYNEQFF
J gene: TRBJ2-3; V gene: TRBV5-6; clone size: few; D gene: NA; CDR3 DNA: TGTGCCAGCAGCTTGTACGCGGGGAGCACAGATACGCAGTATTTT; CDR3 protein: CASSLYAGSTDTQYF
J gene: TRBJ2-2; V gene: TRBV7-9; clone size: few; D gene: TRBD2; CDR3 DNA: TGTGCCAGCAGCTTTTCAGGACTAGCGGCTACCGGGGAGCTGTTTTTT; CDR3 protein: CASSFSGLAATGELFF
J gene: TRBJ2-2; V gene: TRBV28; clone size: few; D gene: NA; CDR3 DNA: TGTGCCAGCAGATCTTCGGCTTCGCCGGGAAGGGACGGGGAGCTGTTTTTT; CDR3 protein: CASRSSASPGRDGELFF
J gene: TRBJ1-5; V gene: TRBV6-4; clone size: NA; D gene: NA; CDR3 DNA: TGTGCCAGCAGCGTGGAATGGGGCAATCAGCCCCAGCATTTT; CDR3 protein: CASSVEWGNQPQHF
J gene: TRBJ2-2; V gene: TRBV4-3; clone size: few; D gene: NA; CDR3 DNA: TGCGCCAGCAGCCTAGTCGGTCCCCCGAACACCGGGGAGCTGTTTTTT; CDR3 protein: CASSLVGPPNTGELFF
J gene: TRBJ2-5; V gene: TRBV28; clone size: NA; D gene: TRBD2; CDR3 DNA: TGTGCCAGCAGTTTATCGGGAGGGGGGGAGACCCAGTACTTC; CDR3 protein: CASSLSGGGETQYF
J gene: TRBJ2-2; V gene: TRBV7-8; clone size: NA; D gene: TRBD2; CDR3 DNA: TGTGCCAGCAGCTTAGGGGGGACTAGCGGATACACCGGGGAGCTGTTTTTT; CDR3 protein: CASSLGGTSGYTGELFF
J gene: TRBJ1-2; V gene: TRBV5-1; clone size: few; D gene: NA; CDR3 DNA: TGCGCCAGCAGCTTGGACCCCCAGGGATATGGCTACACCTTC; CDR3 protein: CASSLDPQGYGYTF
J gene: TRBJ1-4; V gene: TRBV9; clone size: NA; D gene: NA; CDR3 DNA: TGTGCCAGCAGCCCAGGGCTTGCAACTAATGAAAAACTGTTTTTT; CDR3 protein: CASSPGLATNEKLFF
J gene: TRBJ2-3; V gene: TRBV5-1; clone size: few; D gene: TRBD2; CDR3 DNA: TGCGCCAGCAGCTTTACTAGCGGGAATACGCAGTATTTT; CDR3 protein: CASSFTSGNTQYF
J gene: TRBJ2-1; V gene: TRBV9; clone size: few; D gene: TRBD2; CDR3 DNA: TGTGCCAGCAGCGTCTCACTAGCGGAATACAATGAGCAGTTCTTC; CDR3 protein: CASSVSLAEYNEQFF
J gene: TRBJ2-5; V gene: TRBV5-6; clone size: few; D gene: NA; CDR3 DNA: TGTGCCAGCAGCAGGGATGGGACCCAGTACTTC; CDR3 protein: CASSRDGTQYF
J gene: TRBJ2-5; V gene: TRBV4-1; clone size: NA; D gene: NA; CDR3 DNA: TGCGCCAGCAGCCAAGGTACGGGACGGTGGCTCCAAGAGACCCAGTACTTC; CDR3 protein: CASSQGTGRWLQETQYF
J gene: TRBJ2-3; V gene: TRBV10-3; clone size: NA; D gene: NA; CDR3 DNA: TGTGCCATCAGTGAGGCGTGGGACCAAAGCTTCACAGATACGCAGTATTTT; CDR3 protein: CAISEAWDQSFTDTQYF
J gene: TRBJ1-3; V gene: TRBV28; clone size: NA; D gene: NA; CDR3 DNA: TGTGCCAGCAGTTTATGGGGGGGACCTGGAAACACCATATATTTT; CDR3 protein: CASSLWGGPGNTIYF
J gene: TRBJ2-1; V gene: TRBV29-1; clone size: NA; D gene: TRBD1; CDR3 DNA: TGCAGCGTTGGTCGACAGGGGCAGTTCTTC; CDR3 protein: CSVGRQGQFF
J gene: TRBJ2-1; V gene: TRBV7-2; clone size: NA; D gene: NA; CDR3 DNA: TGTGCCAGCAGATCAAGAAGCTCCTACAATGAGCAGTTCTTC; CDR3 protein: CASRSRSSYNEQFF
J gene: TRBJ2-1; V gene: TRBV7-2; clone size: NA; D gene: TRBD2; CDR3 DNA: TGTGCCAGCAGCTTGAAGCGGGAGAACTTCAATGAGCAGTTCTTC; CDR3 protein: CASSLKRENFNEQFF
J gene: TRBJ2-1; V gene: TRBV5-4; clone size: many; D gene: NA; CDR3 DNA: TGTGCCAGCAGCTTCCCTAGTGGCTACAATGAGCAGTTCTTC; CDR3 protein: CASSFPSGYNEQFF
J gene: TRBJ2-2; V gene: TRBV7-9; clone size: NA; D gene: TRBD2; CDR3 DNA: TGTGCCAGCAGCCCCCCGGGACTAGCGGTCACCGGGGAGCTGTTTTTT; CDR3 protein: CASSPPGLAVTGELFF
J gene: TRBJ1-4; V gene: TRBV13; clone size: NA; D gene: NA; CDR3 DNA: TGTGCCAGCAGCTTGGGGGTAGGAGAAAAACTGTTTTTT; CDR3 protein: CASSLGVGEKLFF
J gene: TRBJ2-1; V gene: TRBV10-3; clone size: few; D gene: NA; CDR3 DNA: TGTGCCATCAGTGAGCCTAGCGACCCCCTTTTAGGGCCCTACAATGAGCAGTTCTTC; CDR3 protein: CAISEPSDPLLGPYNEQFF
J gene: TRBJ2-1; V gene: TRBV27; clone size: NA; D gene: NA; CDR3 DNA: TGTGCCAGCAGGAACATAGGGATGACTAGTCTCTACAATGAGCAGTTCTTC; CDR3 protein: CASRNIGMTSLYNEQFF
J gene: TRBJ2-5; V gene: TRBV7-9; clone size: few; D gene: NA; CDR3 DNA: TGTGCCAGCAGCTTAGCTGGGGCAGAGACCCAGTACTTC; CDR3 protein: CASSLAGAETQYF
J gene: TRBJ2-5; V gene: TRBV15; clone size: few; D gene: TRBD2; CDR3 DNA: TGTGCCACCAGCAGAGGAGGGAGCGGGGGCTCGAAGACCCAGTACTTC; CDR3 protein: CATSRGGSGGSKTQYF
J gene: TRBJ2-7; V gene: TRBV11-2; clone size: few; D gene: NA; CDR3 DNA: TGTGCCAGCAGCTTAAACGATCCGTACGAGCAGTACTTC; CDR3 protein: CASSLNDPYEQYF
J gene: TRBJ2-5; V gene: TRBV7-2; clone size: few; D gene: TRBD2; CDR3 DNA: TGTGCCAGCAGCACAGGACTAGCGGAGACCCAGTACTTC; CDR3 protein: CASSTGLAETQYF
J gene: TRBJ2-3; V gene: TRBV5-6; clone size: NA; D gene: NA; CDR3 DNA: TGTGCCAGCAGTCCCATGCGGGGAGATACGCAGTATTTT; CDR3 protein: CASSPMRGDTQYF
J gene: TRBJ2-3; V gene: TRBV10-2; clone size: NA; D gene: NA; CDR3 DNA: TGCGCCAGCCGAGTCCGGATCACAGATACGCAGTATTTT; CDR3 protein: CASRVRITDTQYF
J gene: TRBJ2-1; V gene: TRBV9; clone size: few; D gene: NA; CDR3 DNA: TGTGCCAGCAGCGGGTACGCGAGCGAGCAGTTCTTC; CDR3 protein: CASSGYASEQFF